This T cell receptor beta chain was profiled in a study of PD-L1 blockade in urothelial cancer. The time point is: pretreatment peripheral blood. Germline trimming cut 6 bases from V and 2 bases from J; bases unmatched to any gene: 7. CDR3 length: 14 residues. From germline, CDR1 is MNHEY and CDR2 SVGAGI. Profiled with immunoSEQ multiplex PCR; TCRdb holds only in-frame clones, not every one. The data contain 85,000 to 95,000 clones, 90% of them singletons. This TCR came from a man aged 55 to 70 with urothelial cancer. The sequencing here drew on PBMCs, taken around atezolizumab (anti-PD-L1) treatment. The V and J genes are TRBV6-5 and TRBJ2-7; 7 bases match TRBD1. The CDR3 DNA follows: TGTGCCAGCAGAAGACGGACAGGCCCCTACGAGCAGTACTTC. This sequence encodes CASRRRTGPYEQYF.